The 24 T cell receptor beta chains below were found in one sample sequenced in a study of T cell responses to AZD1222 COVID-19 vaccine. Repertoires were generated with immunoSEQ multiplex PCR, while TCRdb's copy carries only in-frame clones and drops some. The table includes approximately 190,000 clones, roughly 88% detected once. The source was peripheral blood, collected on day 0 of AZD1222 vaccination. The receptors were gathered from an adult in good health.

The rearrangement uses TRBV19 and TRBJ1-1, with D possibly TRBD1 on 5 matching bases. Germline CDR1 LNHDA, CDR2 SQIVND (reference sequence). This CDR3 has 14 amino acids. Between the trimmed V and J ends, which lost 6 bases and 4 bases, there was a span of 15 bases. CDR3: CASSKQGLSTEAFF. Here the CDR3 DNA reads TGTGCCAGTAGCAAGCAGGGATTAAGCACTGAAGCTTTCTTT.

The chain employs TRBV4-2 and TRBJ2-3, with D perhaps TRBD2 (6 bases). Germline values: CDR1 LGHNA, CDR2 YNFKEQ. Trimming left V 1 base short and J 0 bases short, with 11 bases between. CDR3 length equals 16 residues. The CDR3: CASSQGRLESTDTQYF. The CDR3 coding sequence is TGTGCCAGCAGCCAAGGGAGACTAGAAAGCACAGATACGCAGTATTTT.

J is TRBJ1-1 and V is TRBV28; 8 bases agree with TRBD1. Germline CDR1 reads MDHEN; CDR2 reads SYDVKM. This CDR3 has 14 residues. V shed 5 bases, J shed 4 bases, and the junction held 6 bases outside the gene matches. The CDR3 here is CASSHRGGGTEAFF. The CDR3 DNA follows: TGTGCCAGCAGTCACAGGGGGGGCGGCACTGAAGCTTTCTTT.

This clone was picked up one time. The rearrangement links TRBV29-1 to TRBJ2-1; tentative D call: TRBD2 (7 bases). CDR1 and CDR2 (germline): SQVTM, ANQGSEA. Trimming shortened V by 3 bases and J by 0 bases, and 15 bases separated the two germline ends. This CDR3 has 16 amino acids. The CDR3 bases are TGCAGCGTTGATAATAGGGGGGGATACTCCTACAATGAGCAGTTCTTC. Translation gives CSVDNRGGYSYNEQFF.

J is TRBJ2-7 and V is TRBV19, with TRBD2 identical over 10 bases. CDR3 length: 16 residues. The V segment lost 2 bases and the J segment 2 bases; nucleotides outside the gene matches: 6. Germline values: CDR1 LNHDA, CDR2 SQIVND (reference sequence). The CDR3 spells CASSISSGLATYEQYF. The CDR3 DNA follows: TGTGCCAGTAGTATATCCTCGGGACTAGCGACCTACGAGCAGTACTTC.

The CDR3 DNA reads TGTGCCAGCAGTGTGGTGAGAAGCTCCTACAATGAGCAGTTCTTC. It codes for CASSVVRSSYNEQFF. The chain carries TRBV2 and TRBJ2-1, with D unclear. CDR3 length: 15 residues. Trimming took 4 bases from V and 0 from J, leaving 10 bases between them. Germline V lookup: CDR1 SNHLY, CDR2 FYNNEI. The full variable domain, rest sourced from reference TRBV2 and TRBJ2-1, is EPEVTQTPSHQVTQMGQEVILRCVPISNHLYFYWYRQILGQKVEFLVSFYNNEISEKSEIFDDQFSVERPDGSNFTLKIRSTKLEDSAMYFCASSVVRSSYNEQFFGPGTRLTVL.

The chain uses TRBV9 and TRBJ2-7; 12 bases match TRBD2. CDR1 is SGDLS, CDR2 YYNGEE, per germline. J gave up 5 bases and V 0 bases, and 6 bases lay outside the gene matches. The CDR3 runs to 16 residues. In nucleotides, the CDR3 is TGTGCCAGCAGCGTAGGCCCTAGCGGGAGGGCCGACGAGCAGTACTTC. This sequence encodes CASSVGPSGRADEQYF.

This chain uses TRBV29-1 with TRBJ2-7; D is unclear. Deletions cut 6 bases from V and 2 bases from J, with 14 bases between. The CDR3 is made up of 13 amino acids. The germline V gene encodes CDR1 SQVTM and CDR2 ANQGSEA. This chain's CDR3 is CSVTTRVAYEQYF. The CDR3 DNA follows: TGCAGCGTCACAACAAGAGTTGCCTACGAGCAGTACTTC.

A word on this clone: Other DNA sequences of this sample code for an identical CDR3. This chain connects TRBV27 to TRBJ1-1; D is possibly TRBD1 (6 bases). The CDR3 has 13 amino acids. Trimming shortened V by 3 bases and J by 5 bases, and 10 bases separated the two germline ends. The germline CDR1 and CDR2 sequences are MNHEY and SMNVEV (reference sequence). CDR3: CASSFRGGTEAFF. CDR3 bases: TGTGCCAGCAGTTTCAGGGGAGGAACTGAAGCTTTCTTT.

The rearrangement joins TRBV18 to TRBJ2-7, with 8 bases fitting TRBD2. The germline gives CDR1 KGHSH, CDR2 LQKENI. This CDR3 region has 14 residues. Losses at the gene ends were 2 bases for V and 7 bases for J; bases not matched to a gene: 7. CDR3 coding DNA: TGTGCCAGCTCACCAGCCAGCGGGAGTGGTGAGCAGTACTTC. Amino acid sequence: CASSPASGSGEQYF.

This chain links TRBV4-1 with TRBJ2-3; perhaps D is TRBD1 or TRBD2 (5 bases each). The germline V gene has CDR1 MGHRA and CDR2 YSYEKL. Trimming left V 1 base short and J 0 bases short, with 11 bases between. The CDR3 totals 16 residues. CDR3 nucleotides: TGCGCCAGCAGCCAAGGGAGGCAGGGAAGCACAGATACGCAGTATTTT. Amino acids: CASSQGRQGSTDTQYF.

CDR3 in DNA: TGTGCCAGCAGCTTGGCGGCTAGCGGGATCACCGGGGAGCTGTTTTTT. Its translation: CASSLAASGITGELFF. The chain has TRBV5-4 and TRBJ2-2, with TRBD2 matching over 9 bases. The CDR3 runs to 16 residues. Germline V gives CDR1 SGHNT, CDR2 YYREEE (reference sequence). Trimming removed 0 bases from V and 4 bases from J; junction bases left unmatched: 4.

This clone was recorded only once. This rearrangement joins TRBV7-9 to TRBJ2-1; 10 bases fit TRBD2. The germline CDR1 and CDR2 sequences are SEHNR and FQNEAQ (reference sequence). The CDR3 loop spans 15 amino acids. With 6 bases clipped from V and 15 bases from J, the junction kept 17 bases outside the gene matches. As DNA, the CDR3 is TGTGCCAGCAGGGCCACCGGTGTCAGCGGGGGGGCCCGGTTCTTC. Its translation: CASRATGVSGGARFF.

The rearrangement links TRBV2 to TRBJ2-1, with TRBD2 matching 11 bases. The CDR3 is 14 amino acids. Germline V gives CDR1 SNHLY, CDR2 FYNNEI. V gave up 4 bases and J gave up 7 bases; unmatched junction bases: 3. The CDR3 protein is CASSALAGDNEQFF. The CDR3 nucleotides are TGTGCCAGCAGTGCACTAGCGGGAGATAATGAGCAGTTCTTC.

This clone turned up a few times. The gene calls are TRBV7-3 and TRBJ2-2, with D maybe TRBD2 (6 bases). Per the germline V gene, CDR1 is SGHTA and CDR2 is FQGTGA. This CDR3 is 19 amino acids long. V was trimmed by 4 bases and J by 1 base, leaving 22 bases between them. CDR3 in amino acids: CASSSIPYNGGKNTGELFF. In DNA, the CDR3 is TGTGCCAGCAGCTCAATTCCATACAACGGCGGGAAGAACACCGGGGAGCTGTTTTTT.

The chain links TRBV19 to TRBJ2-1; 9 bases are a match to TRBD1. Germline V gene lookup returns CDR1 LNHDA and CDR2 SQIVND (reference sequence). V dropped 0 bases and J dropped 7; count of bases not matched to a gene: 4. This CDR3 region has 15 residues. Here the CDR3 reads CASSIDGDRVNEQFF. In DNA form, the CDR3 reads TGTGCCAGTAGTATAGATGGGGACAGGGTGAATGAGCAGTTCTTC.

The chain's CDR3 is CASSLGGFDEQFF. In DNA, the CDR3 is TGTGCCAGCAGCTTAGGGGGGTTCGATGAGCAGTTCTTC. The genes are TRBV7-8 and TRBJ2-1; D may be TRBD1 or TRBD2 (5 bases each). Germline lookup yields CDR1 SGHVS and CDR2 FQNEAQ. V lost 1 base, J lost 8 bases, and 9 bases lay in between. The CDR3 runs to 13 residues.

The chain carries TRBV6-6 and TRBJ1-3; D is undetermined. Trimming stripped 8 bases from V and 0 bases from J, with 5 bases between. Germline V CDR1 and CDR2: MNHNY, SVGAGI (reference sequence). This CDR3 has 12 amino acids. For the CDR3, the DNA is TGTGCCAGCTCGGACTCTGGAAACACCATATATTTT. This gives the protein CASSDSGNTIYF.

V is TRBV5-1 and J is TRBJ1-2; the D gene is possibly TRBD1 (5 bases). V was shortened by 0 bases and J by 8 bases, with 11 bases between the two germline ends. CDR3 size: 13 residues. Germline CDR1 is SGHRS and CDR2 is YFSETQ. CDR3 bases: TGCGCCAGCAGCTTGGTAGGGGCTGAGGGCTACACCTTC. Amino acid sequence: CASSLVGAEGYTF.

This sequence joins TRBV18 and TRBJ2-7, with 7 bases fitting TRBD1. Unmatched junction bases numbered 4, after V lost 5 bases and J lost 6 bases. This CDR3 has 12 residues. Germline V lookup: CDR1 KGHSH, CDR2 LQKENI. CDR3 protein: CASSATGAEQYF. For the CDR3, the DNA is TGTGCCAGCTCAGCAACAGGGGCCGAGCAGTACTTC.

CDR3 nucleotides: TGTGCCAGCAGTTATACCCCGGCTTCCTTACGGGGCTACACCTTC. Protein sequence: CASSYTPASLRGYTF. The chain has TRBV7-3 and TRBJ1-2; D is unresolved. With 6 bases removed from V and 8 bases from J, the gap between germline ends came to 22 bases. The V gene's germline CDR1 is SGHTA and CDR2 FQGTGA. There are 15 residues in the CDR3.

Concerning this clone: Other DNA sequences in this specimen translate into the identical CDR3. The rearrangement links TRBV27 to TRBJ1-5, with D possibly matching TRBD1 (6 bases). The CDR3 is made up of 14 amino acids. V gave up 3 bases and J gave up 3 bases, with 9 bases separating them. Germline CDR1 MNHEY, CDR2 SMNVEV (reference sequence). CDR3 sequence reads: CASSFRGDNQPQHF. The CDR3 nucleotides read TGTGCCAGCAGTTTCAGGGGAGACAATCAGCCCCAGCATTTT.

This chain links TRBV7-3 with TRBJ1-3, with D unclear. Trimming removed 5 bases from V and 3 bases from J, with 8 bases in between. CDR3 length: 13 residues. Looked up from germline, CDR1 is SGHTA and CDR2 is FQGTGA. CDR3 sequence: CASSVWGGNTIYF. The CDR3 bases are TGTGCCAGCAGCGTATGGGGTGGAAACACCATATATTTT.

The chain has TRBV9 and TRBJ2-5; D ambiguous. This CDR3 region has 14 residues. Trimming left V 4 bases short and J 2 bases short, with 12 bases between. Per germline, CDR1 SGDLS and CDR2 YYNGEE. CDR3 DNA: TGTGCCAGCAGCTCCAGGCCCCCTCAAGAGACCCAGTACTTC. Amino acids: CASSSRPPQETQYF.